Sequencing of this T cell receptor (beta chain) was carried out in a study of OX40 agonist ivuxolimab in advanced cancers. Overall study context: In this cohort, patients received ivuxolimab, an agonistic anti-OX40 (CD134) antibody.

Profiled with immunoSEQ multiplex PCR; TCRdb holds only in-frame clones, not every one. In the table there are about 73,000 clones, approximately 91% of which are singletons. V was shortened by 1 base and J by 2 bases, with 9 bases between the two germline ends. The length of the CDR3 is 14 residues. Germline CDR1 and CDR2: SGHRS and YFSETQ. This specimen was CD4+ or CD8+ T cells sorted from blood, taken in a trial of the OX40 agonist ivuxolimab. This TCR came from an adult with an advanced solid tumor such as melanoma, head and neck, liver or kidney cancer. This rearrangement joins TRBV5-1 to TRBJ2-5; D tentatively fits TRBD1 or TRBD2 (6 bases each). The DNA for the CDR3 is TGCGCCAGCAGCTTGCAGGGGAGGCAAGAGACCCAGTACTTC. It yields the protein CASSLQGRQETQYF. The whole variable domain, filled in from reference TRBV5-1 and TRBJ2-5, reads KAGVTQTPRYLIKTRGQQVTLSCSPISGHRSVSWYQQTPGQGLQFLFEYFSETQRNKGNFPGRFSGRQFSNSRSEMNVSTLELGDSALYLCASSLQGRQETQYFGPGTRLLVL.